These T cell receptor beta chains were read from a single sample in a study of OX40 agonist ivuxolimab in advanced cancers. Profiled with immunoSEQ multiplex PCR; TCRdb holds only in-frame clones, not every one. The data contain about 77,000 clones, more than 70% of them singletons. The material sequenced was CD4+ or CD8+ T cells sorted from blood, taken in a trial of the OX40 agonist ivuxolimab. All receptors derive from an adult with an advanced solid tumor such as melanoma, head and neck, liver or kidney cancer. The CDR3 runs from the conserved cysteine through the conserved F or W. The D gene is left open where the match is weak. Clone size is not always given. Where it is, it says once, few, many or a class for expanded clones.

V: TRBV30; size: once; D: TRBD1; J: TRBJ2-7; DNA: TGTGCCTGGAGTGCCGAGCTCGGGACAGGGTTCGTCCACGAGCAGTACTTC; CDR3: CAWSAELGTGFVHEQYF
V: TRBV19; size: .; D: TRBD1; J: TRBJ1-3; DNA: TGTGCCAGCCAGGACAGGAAGGGTTCAGGAAACACCATATATTTT; CDR3: CASQDRKGSGNTIYF
V: TRBV6-1; size: .; D: TRBD1; J: TRBJ2-7; DNA: TGTGCCAGCAGCCTCGAGGACAGGTACGAGCAGTACTTC; CDR3: CASSLEDRYEQYF
V: TRBV7-2; size: .; D: .; J: TRBJ1-4; DNA: TGTGCCAGCAGCTTACGGGCTACTAATGAAAAACTGTTTTTT; CDR3: CASSLRATNEKLFF
V: TRBV7-2; size: .; D: TRBD1; J: TRBJ2-7; DNA: TGTGCCAGCAGCTTAGCGACAGGGGGCCTCTACGAGCAGTACTTC; CDR3: CASSLATGGLYEQYF
V: TRBV7-2; size: .; D: .; J: TRBJ2-1; DNA: TGTGCCAGCAGCTTAGAAGCGCGGAACAATGAGCAGTTCTTC; CDR3: CASSLEARNNEQFF
V: TRBV7-2; size: .; D: .; J: TRBJ1-1; DNA: TGTGCCAGCAGCCCGGGCCGGCAGGGCAGGCCGAACACTGAAGCTTTCTTT; CDR3: CASSPGRQGRPNTEAFF
V: TRBV9; size: .; D: .; J: TRBJ1-2; DNA: TGTGCCAGCAGCGTAGAGGAGGGGTATGGCTACACCTTC; CDR3: CASSVEEGYGYTF
V: TRBV2; size: few; D: TRBD1; J: TRBJ1-1; DNA: TGTGCCAGCAGCTACACCGACAGGGGGGGGGAAGCTTTCTTT; CDR3: CASSYTDRGGEAFF
V: TRBV6-1; size: .; D: TRBD2; J: TRBJ2-7; DNA: TGTGCCAGCGCTGAGCGGGGGGGCGAGCAGTACTTC; CDR3: CASAERGGEQYF
V: TRBV23-1; size: .; D: .; J: TRBJ1-2; DNA: TGCGCCAGCAGTCAATCGGACCTCCCATTGGGTTATGGCTACACCTTC; CDR3: CASSQSDLPLGYGYTF
V: TRBV7-2; size: .; D: TRBD2; J: TRBJ2-3; DNA: TGTGCCAGCACCTTGCGGGGGACCACTGCCACAGATACGCAGTATTTT; CDR3: CASTLRGTTATDTQYF
V: TRBV5-1; size: once; D: TRBD2; J: TRBJ2-3; DNA: TGCGCCAGCAGCGCCTCTGCGCGGGGGGAGGGAGATACGCAGTATTTT; CDR3: CASSASARGEGDTQYF
V: TRBV9; size: .; D: .; J: TRBJ2-4; DNA: TGTGCCAGCAGCGCACGGGACGACGGGAACATTCAGTACTTC; CDR3: CASSARDDGNIQYF
V: TRBV6-5; size: once; D: .; J: TRBJ2-7; DNA: TGTGCCAGCAGTTACAGGGCCAGGGGAGCCGAGCAGTACTTC; CDR3: CASSYRARGAEQYF
V: TRBV2; size: .; D: TRBD1; J: TRBJ1-6; DNA: TGTGCCAGCAGTGGGAGACAGGGGCGATATAATTCACCCCTCCACTTT; CDR3: CASSGRQGRYNSPLHF
V: TRBV18; size: .; D: .; J: TRBJ1-1; DNA: TGTGCCAGCTCACCACCGCCGAACACTGAAGCTTTCTTT; CDR3: CASSPPPNTEAFF
V: TRBV10-1; size: .; D: .; J: TRBJ2-7; DNA: TGCGCCAGCAGTGAGTCTCAGATCTACGAGCAGTACTTC; CDR3: CASSESQIYEQYF
V: TRBV15; size: .; D: .; J: TRBJ1-6; DNA: TGTGCCACCAGCACCGGGGATTCACCCCTCCACTTT; CDR3: CATSTGDSPLHF
V: TRBV7-6; size: .; D: .; J: TRBJ1-6; DNA: TGTGCCAGCAGCTTAGGGGTGAATTCACCCCTCCACTTT; CDR3: CASSLGVNSPLHF
V: TRBV18; size: .; D: TRBD1; J: TRBJ2-3; DNA: TGTGCCAGCTCGATACAGGGGCAGGGAGATACGCAGTATTTT; CDR3: CASSIQGQGDTQYF
V: TRBV25-1; size: once; D: .; J: TRBJ1-1; DNA: TGTGCCAGCAGTGAATACGGAAGGACTGAAGCTTTCTTT; CDR3: CASSEYGRTEAFF